The sequence of this T cell receptor (beta chain) was determined in a study of blood T cell repertoires in COVID-19 (dated by TCRdb to the early 2020s). Concerning the study at large: Collaborator samples came from the United States, Italy and Spain and covered acute and convalescent phases of COVID-19. The prospective study material was composed of cDNA or gDNA derived from T cells, B-cell-depleted T cells, or PBMCs. Deeply sampled blood TCRbeta repertoires from subjects exposed to, actively infected with, or recovered from COVID-19 were included in the dataset. A freely available public database, intended as a resource for researchers studying the immune response to SARS-CoV-2, is where the repertoires were released. The samples were drawn from the first 160 participants of the ongoing ImmuneRACE study and from some 1,300 subjects provided by 6 global collaborators. Nearly every sample came with metadata listing a de-identified subject ID, COVID-19 status, age in years and sex. HLA class I and class II types, where available, came from metadata supplied by the sample provider rather than from assay-based typing. Overall study results and their limits: The amount of clinical and demographic metadata varied by source and participant and was provided uncurated.

As for this clone: Which antigen it targets is not known. No much larger clone exists at a distance of one base, and base qualities are not known.

Collaborating institutions collected whole blood in K2EDTA tubes following their own protocols. Collaborator samples were shipped for TCRbeta analysis as frozen whole blood, isolated PBMCs, or DNA extracted from either sample type. TCRbeta CDR3 regions were amplified from genomic DNA using the immunoSEQ Assay, a bias-controlled multiplex PCR. As for the authors' bioinformatics: The number of nucleated cells in each sample was estimated by amplification of reference gene primers within the assay. To quantify the absolute abundance of each unique TCRbeta CDR3 rearrangement, sequence reads were collapsed and filtered. For each sample, productive Simpson clonality was calculated as the square root of Simpson's diversity index over productive rearrangements. The source is immuneACCESS, and TCRdb retained only in-frame sequences with V and J called. Part of the clones is not carried over; for the studies checked, unresolved V genes explain less than half of this, and the remainder is unexplained. The V and J calls and clone size were taken over from that table, and D and trimming were inferred from the DNA. This sample gives approximately 190,000 clones in total; approximately 79% of them show up just once. The top ten hold approximately 15% of the sample.

The CDR3, from cysteine to phenylalanine, totals 16 residues. The read is trimmed to its CDR3 DNA, 48 bases read in frame from base 1. The germline V and J ends show losses of 2 bases and 2 bases respectively, and no gene match explains 3 bases of the junction. In the germline V gene, CDR1 corresponds to SGHDT and CDR2 to YYEEEE. The rearrangement joined TRBV5-6 to TRBJ2-3; TRBD2 lines up with 12 middle nucleotides. The sample taken for sequencing was peripheral blood. The sequence derives from a man aged 30 to 45 with active or convalescent COVID-19. The CDR3 is CASSFGLAGLTDTQYF. The bases are TGTGCCAGCAGCTTTGGACTAGCGGGGCTCACAGATACGCAGTATTTT. Reference TRBV5-6 and TRBJ2-3 proteins supply the regions before and after the CDR3; the full variable domain is: DAGVTQSPTHLIKTRGQQVTLRCSPKSGHDTVSWYQQALGQGPQFIFQYYEEEERQRGNFPDRFSGHQFPNYSSELNVNALLLGDSALYLCASSFGLAGLTDTQYFGPGTRLTVL.